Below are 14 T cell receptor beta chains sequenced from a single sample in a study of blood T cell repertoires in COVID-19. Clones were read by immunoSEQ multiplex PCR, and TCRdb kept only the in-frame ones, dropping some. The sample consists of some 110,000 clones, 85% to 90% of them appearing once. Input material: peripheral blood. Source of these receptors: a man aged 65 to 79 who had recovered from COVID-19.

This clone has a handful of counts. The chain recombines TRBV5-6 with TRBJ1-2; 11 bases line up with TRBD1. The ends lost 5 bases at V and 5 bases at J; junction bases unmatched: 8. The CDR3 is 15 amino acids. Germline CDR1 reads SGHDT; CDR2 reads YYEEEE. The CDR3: CASSSGTGGGYGYTF. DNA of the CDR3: TGTGCCAGCAGTTCCGGGACAGGGGGAGGGTATGGCTACACCTTC.

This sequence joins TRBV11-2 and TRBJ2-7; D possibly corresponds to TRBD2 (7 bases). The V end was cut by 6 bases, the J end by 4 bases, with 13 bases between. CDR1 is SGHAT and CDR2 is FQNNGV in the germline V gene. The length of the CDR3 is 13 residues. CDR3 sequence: CASRGGLIYEQYF. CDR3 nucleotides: TGTGCCAGCAGGGGGGGGCTAATTTACGAGCAGTACTTC.

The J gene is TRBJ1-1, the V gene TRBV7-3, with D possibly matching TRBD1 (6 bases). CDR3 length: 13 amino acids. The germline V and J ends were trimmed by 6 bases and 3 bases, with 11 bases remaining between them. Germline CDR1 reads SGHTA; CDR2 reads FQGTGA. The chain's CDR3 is CASSFYRDTEAFF. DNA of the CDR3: TGTGCCAGCAGTTTCTACAGGGACACTGAAGCTTTCTTT. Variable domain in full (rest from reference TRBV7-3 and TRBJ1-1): GAGVSQTPSNKVTEKGKYVELRCDPISGHTALYWYRQSLGQGPEFLIYFQGTGAADDSGLPNDRFFAVRPEGSVSTLKIQRTERGDSAVYLCASSFYRDTEAFFGQGTRLTVV.

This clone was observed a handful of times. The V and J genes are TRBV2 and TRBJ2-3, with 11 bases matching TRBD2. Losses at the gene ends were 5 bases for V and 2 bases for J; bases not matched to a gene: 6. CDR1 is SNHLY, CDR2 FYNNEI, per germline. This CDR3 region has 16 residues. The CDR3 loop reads CASSSGTSGPTDTQYF. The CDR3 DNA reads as TGTGCCAGCAGTTCCGGGACTAGCGGCCCCACAGATACGCAGTATTTT.

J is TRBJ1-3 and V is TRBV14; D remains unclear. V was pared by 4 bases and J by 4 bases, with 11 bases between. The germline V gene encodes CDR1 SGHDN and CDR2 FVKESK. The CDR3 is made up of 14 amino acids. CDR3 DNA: TGTGCCAGCAGCCGTGGGAGTGTAGGAAACACCATATATTTT. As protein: CASSRGSVGNTIYF. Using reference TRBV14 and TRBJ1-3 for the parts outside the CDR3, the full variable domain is EAGVTQFPSHSVIEKGQTVTLRCDPISGHDNLYWYRRVMGKEIKFLLHFVKESKQDESGMPNNRFLAERTGGTYSTLKVQPAELEDSGVYFCASSRGSVGNTIYFGEGSWLTVV.

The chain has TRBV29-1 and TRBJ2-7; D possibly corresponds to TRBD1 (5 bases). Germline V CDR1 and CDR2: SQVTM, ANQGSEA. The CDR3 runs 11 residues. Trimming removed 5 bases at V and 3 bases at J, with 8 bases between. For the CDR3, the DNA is TGCAGCGTTCAGGACAACTACGAGCAGTACTTC. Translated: CSVQDNYEQYF.

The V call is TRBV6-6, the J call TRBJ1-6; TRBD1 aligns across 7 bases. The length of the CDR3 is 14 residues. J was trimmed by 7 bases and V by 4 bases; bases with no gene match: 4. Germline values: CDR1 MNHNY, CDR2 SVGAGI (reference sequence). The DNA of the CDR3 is TGTGCCAGCAGTTTGGGACAGAGAAATTCACCCCTCCACTTT. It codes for CASSLGQRNSPLHF.

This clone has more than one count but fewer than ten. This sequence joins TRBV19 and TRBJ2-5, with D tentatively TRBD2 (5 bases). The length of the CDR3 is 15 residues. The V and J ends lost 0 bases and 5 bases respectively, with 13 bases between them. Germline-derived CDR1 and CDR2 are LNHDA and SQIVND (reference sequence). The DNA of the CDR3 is TGTGCCAGTAGTATAGATGTCGGGGAAGGGGAGACCCAGTACTTC. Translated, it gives CASSIDVGEGETQYF.

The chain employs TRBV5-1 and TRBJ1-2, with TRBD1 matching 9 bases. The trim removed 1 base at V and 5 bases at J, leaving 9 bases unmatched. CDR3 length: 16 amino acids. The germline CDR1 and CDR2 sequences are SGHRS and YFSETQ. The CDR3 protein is CASSLTYGQGSYGYTF. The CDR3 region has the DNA TGCGCCAGCAGCTTGACCTACGGACAGGGGAGTTATGGCTACACCTTC.

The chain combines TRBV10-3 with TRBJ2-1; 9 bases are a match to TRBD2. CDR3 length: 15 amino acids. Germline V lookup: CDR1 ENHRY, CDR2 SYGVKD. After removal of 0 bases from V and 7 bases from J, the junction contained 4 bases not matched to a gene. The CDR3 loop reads CAISESGREGNEQFF. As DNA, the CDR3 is TGTGCCATCAGTGAGTCGGGGCGGGAGGGGAATGAGCAGTTCTTC.

The CDR3 is CASSQGTGIEPQHF. CDR3 coding DNA: TGTGCCAGCAGCCAAGGGACAGGGATTGAGCCCCAGCATTTT. The chain links TRBV3-1 (or the pseudogene TRBV3-2) to TRBJ1-5, with TRBD1 matching 8 bases. The V segment lost 1 base and the J segment 8 bases; nucleotides outside the gene matches: 4. Germline V gene lookup returns CDR1 LGHDT and CDR2 YNNKEL (reference sequence). CDR3 length: 14 residues.

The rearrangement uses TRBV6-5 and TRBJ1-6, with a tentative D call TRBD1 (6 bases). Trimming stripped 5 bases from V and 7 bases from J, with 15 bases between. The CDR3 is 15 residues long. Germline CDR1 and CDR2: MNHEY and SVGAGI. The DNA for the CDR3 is TGTGCCAGCAGTCCGGGAGGGGGAGGGAATTCACCCCTCCACTTT. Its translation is CASSPGGGGNSPLHF.

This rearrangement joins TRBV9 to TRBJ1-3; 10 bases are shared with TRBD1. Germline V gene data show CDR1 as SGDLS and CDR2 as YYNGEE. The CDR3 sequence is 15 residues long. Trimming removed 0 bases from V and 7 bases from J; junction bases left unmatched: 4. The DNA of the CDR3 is TGTGCCAGCAGCGTAGGGGGACAGGGGAGCAACACCATATATTTT. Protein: CASSVGGQGSNTIYF.

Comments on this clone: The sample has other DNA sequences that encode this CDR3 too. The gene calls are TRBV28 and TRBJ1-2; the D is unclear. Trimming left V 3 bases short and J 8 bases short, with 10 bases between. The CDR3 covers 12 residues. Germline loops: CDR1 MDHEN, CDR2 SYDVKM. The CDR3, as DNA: TGTGCCAGCAGTTTGACGGGGTACGGCTACACCTTC. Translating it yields CASSLTGYGYTF.